This TCR beta chain was sequenced during a study of blood T cells in healthy people across ages. Study conclusions and caveats: When set beside aged donors, long-lived donors presented more naive CD4+ cells and higher diversity. The unknown donor CMV status may have confounded expanded clonotype changes.

Primed by a sample-barcoded 5' primer and a J-beta primer mix, a second PCR proceeded for 7 to 11 cycles. Unique molecular identifiers of 12 random nucleotides labeled each cDNA. TCRdb analysed the 5' RACE reads with MiXCR anew, one entry per CDR3 protein. The sample contains 1,300,000 or so distinct CDR3 sequences, approximately 59% of which appear only once. For this clonotype: The antigen remains unidentified.

From germline, CDR1 is SGHAT and CDR2 FQNNGV. Trimming at V came to 4 bases and at J to 5 bases, leaving 8 bases not matched to a gene. The CDR3 is 15 residues long. Donors each provided 8 to 10 milliliters of peripheral blood. Sequencing used blood. The V gene is TRBV11-2, the J gene TRBJ2-3; 8 bases map to TRBD2. This clonotype originated in a young man in good health. This CDR3 reads CASSYELAVVDTQYF. The CDR3 DNA sequence: TGTGCCAGCAGCTATGAACTAGCGGTGGTAGATACGCAGTATTTT.